Sequencing of this TCR beta chain was carried out in a study of cytomegalovirus exposure and HLA in healthy donors. This clone was found a few times. What it binds is unknown. PCR primers comprised 60 Vbeta and 13 Jbeta primers. Assay used: immunoSEQ multiplex PCR; TCRdb lists only in-frame clones, some missing. The sample lists about 140,000 clones; roughly 70% were seen once. V dropped 6 bases and J dropped 1 base, with 10 bases sitting between them. Germline values: CDR1 MNHEY, CDR2 SMNVEV (reference sequence). The CDR3 is made up of 15 amino acids. Overall study results and limits: One variant, a missense change in DCLRE1C, was linked in a later analysis to TCR beta V- and J-gene trimming.

Donors were nominally healthy when sampled, though unrecorded immune exposures were likely. V and J are TRBV27 and TRBJ2-6; no reliable D call. Sequenced input: PBMCs. The receptor's source is a human donor in good health. CDR3 DNA sequence: TGTGCCAGCAGACCAACACGATCTGGGGCCAACGTCCTGACTTTC. This encodes CASRPTRSGANVLTF.